This T cell receptor beta chain was obtained from a study of T cell responses to AZD1222 COVID-19 vaccine. Notes on this clone: What it binds is unknown.

Study outcomes and limitations: Of spike-specific TCRs, nearly half reportedly target regions left unmutated in variants.

Produced via immunoSEQ multiplex PCR; TCRdb's table is partial and in-frame only. The sample holds 95,000 to 100,000 clones, around nine tenths seen once. Unmatched junction bases numbered 7, after V lost 2 bases and J lost 3 bases. CDR3 size: 15 residues. CDR1 and CDR2 (germline): SGHRS, YFSETQ. The chain has TRBV5-1 and TRBJ1-1, with 7 bases fitting TRBD1. The clonotype originates from an adult in good health. The material sequenced was peripheral blood, taken on day 0 of AZD1222 vaccination. CDR3 sequence: CASSFLRQGDTEAFF. CDR3 DNA: TGCGCCAGCAGCTTCCTAAGACAGGGCGACACTGAAGCTTTCTTT.